This T cell receptor (beta chain) was observed in a study of blood T cell repertoires in COVID-19. Overall study context: There were acute and convalescent COVID-19 samples, and they came from the United States, Italy and Spain. Sources were T cells, B-cell-depleted T cells, or PBMCs; the material itself was cDNA or gDNA.

The repertoire was sequenced with immunoSEQ multiplex PCR; TCRdb's copy has only in-frame clones and lacks some. The table lists about 400,000 clones, roughly 87% of them singletons. Assignments of participants to cohorts depended upon their own reported clinical history. The V gene end was trimmed by 4 bases and the J gene end by 8 bases; junction bases not matched to a gene: 13. CDR3 length equals 16 residues. Germline CDR1 is KGHSH and CDR2 is LQKENI. This clone has a single count. Sample: PBMCs or T cells enriched from blood (not recorded which). This receptor was taken from a woman between 40 and 50 years old with acute COVID-19. The gene calls are TRBV18 and TRBJ1-2; 10 bases fit TRBD1. The CDR3 DNA reads TGTGCCAGCTCACGCGCTGACAGGGGGCGCATGGAGGGCTACACCTTC. This translates into CASSRADRGRMEGYTF.